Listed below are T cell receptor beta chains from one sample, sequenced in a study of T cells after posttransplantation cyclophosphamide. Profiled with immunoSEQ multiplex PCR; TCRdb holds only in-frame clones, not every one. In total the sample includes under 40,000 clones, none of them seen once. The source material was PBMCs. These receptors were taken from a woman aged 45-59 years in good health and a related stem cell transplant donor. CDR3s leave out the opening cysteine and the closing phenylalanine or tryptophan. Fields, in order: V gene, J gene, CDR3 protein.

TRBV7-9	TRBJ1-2	ASTQQGNYGYT
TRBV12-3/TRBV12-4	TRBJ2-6	ASSHVDYSGANVLT
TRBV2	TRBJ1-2	ASTRTGEGYT
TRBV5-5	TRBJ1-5	ASTRLQGPANQPQH
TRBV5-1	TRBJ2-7	ASRAGTAAYEQY
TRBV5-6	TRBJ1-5	ASSRGQVNQPQH
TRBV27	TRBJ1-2	ASSPLQGALNYGYT
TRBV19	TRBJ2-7	ASSSSWEPRDEQY
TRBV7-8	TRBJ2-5	ASSARTVETQY
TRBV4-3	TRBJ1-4	ASSPDFGLGGATNEKLF
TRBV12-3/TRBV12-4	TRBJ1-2	ASTYGWSGYT
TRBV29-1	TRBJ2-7	SVPGGGANYEQY
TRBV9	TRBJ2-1	ASSVATRDNEQF
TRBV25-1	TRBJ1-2	ASTAGGRRGYT
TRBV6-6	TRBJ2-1	ASIRAGEQF
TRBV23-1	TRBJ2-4	ASSQDADGKGVPIRAKNIQY
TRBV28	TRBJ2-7	ASGLAGVNEQY
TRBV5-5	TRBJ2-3	ASSGQRAAHEDTQY
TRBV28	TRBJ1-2	ASTPGQQYGYT
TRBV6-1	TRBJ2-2	ASRQGASTGELF
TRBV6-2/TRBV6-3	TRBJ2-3	ASSYRLGRRTDTQY
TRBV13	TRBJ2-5	ASSFPSTTSRETQY